The following is a TCR beta chain sequence with its context. What it binds is unknown. The study made its TRB cDNA libraries by 5' RACE, adding UMI labels. After re-calling the 5' RACE reads, TCRdb lists one entry per CDR3 protein, DNA absent. This sample's table has some 130,000 distinct CDR3 sequences. This entry comes from a study of CXCR3-negative and CXCR3-positive naive CD8 T cells. Overall study context: Summed over all libraries, TRB reads came to around 140 million, with about 1.5 +/- 0.3 million per library. Study-level points and caveats: For CXCR3-positive naive cells, TRB CDR3s were more hydrophobic than those of CXCR3-negative naive cells.

CDR3 length equals 16 residues. The germline gives CDR1 SGDLS, CDR2 YYNGEE. Sorting yielded triplicates of 300,000 cells for each CD8+ T cell subset. CD45RO-CCR7+CD27+CD95- was the phenotype of naive CD8+ T cells. Sequenced input: naive CXCR3- CD8+ T cells from blood. Subset of the sample: CD45RO-CCR7+CD27+CD95- naive CD8+ T cells lacking CXCR3 (TNR3-). The clonotype was recovered from a human donor in good health. Some clones in this sample may be carry-over from other donors' samples. The chain employs TRBV9 and TRBJ2-1; TCRdb returns TRBD1, unconfirmable since there is no DNA. The CDR3 spells CASSGFRDRDYNKQFF.